The 6 T cell receptor beta chains listed next were all sequenced from one sample in a study of cytomegalovirus exposure and HLA in healthy donors (dated by TCRdb to about 2017). Libraries were built with the immunoSEQ multiplex PCR assay. For the multiplex PCR, a mixture combining 60 forward primers for TCR Vbeta segments and 13 reverse primers for TCR Jbeta segments was used. In TCRdb, the immuneACCESS table is reduced to in-frame sequences with V and J assigned. These tables do not hold every clone; where another copy was compared, an unresolved V gene accounts for under half, and the others remain unexplained. This sample holds 100,000 or so clones; around 80% were observed only once. The ten largest clones capture approximately 5.6% of the sample. Material for sequencing was PBMCs. The origin of the receptors is a male donor in good health and CMV-seronegative.

The chain is built from TRBV7-9 and TRBJ2-3, with 10 bases matching TRBD2. CDR3 length: 15 residues. V gave up 5 bases and J gave up 2 bases; unmatched junction bases: 4. CDR1 and CDR2 from the germline V gene are SEHNR and FQNEAQ (reference sequence). The CDR3 DNA sequence: TGTGCCAGCAGCCCCGGGACTAGCGTCACAGATACGCAGTATTTT. This gives the protein CASSPGTSVTDTQYF. The variable domain in full, completed from reference TRBV7-9 and TRBJ2-3, reads DTGVSQNPRHKITKRGQNVTFRCDPISEHNRLYWYRQTLGQGPEFLTYFQNEAQLEKSRLLSDRFSAERPKGSFSTLEIQRTEQGDSAMYLCASSPGTSVTDTQYFGPGTRLTVL.

The rearrangement joins TRBV28 to TRBJ2-2; 8 nucleotides match TRBD1. The CDR3 sequence is 13 residues long. V lost 7 bases and J lost 6; bases outside the gene matches: 4. Germline CDR1 reads MDHEN; CDR2 reads SYDVKM. The CDR3 loop is CASKGQGAGELFF. The CDR3, as DNA: TGTGCCAGCAAAGGACAGGGAGCCGGGGAGCTGTTTTTT.

The chain carries TRBV19 and TRBJ2-1, with D unclear. V lost 4 bases and J 7 bases, leaving 11 bases between the germline ends. Germline values: CDR1 LNHDA, CDR2 SQIVND (reference sequence). This CDR3 region has 13 residues. CDR3 coding DNA: TGTGCCAGTAGTAGCCCCGCCGGGAATGAGCAGTTCTTC. Protein: CASSSPAGNEQFF.

The rearrangement uses TRBV21-1 and TRBJ1-5. TRBV21-1 is flagged as a pseudogene. CDR3 size: 16 residues. Written as DNA, the CDR3 is TGTGCCAGCAGCAAGCTCGGGGGGGATGAGGATCAGCCCCAGCATTTT. It codes for CASSKLGGDEDQPQHF.

The CDR3 is CASSFLGTGEGEAFF. CDR3 DNA: TGTGCCAGCAGTTTTTTAGGGACAGGGGAAGGTGAAGCTTTCTTT. The chain carries TRBV27 and TRBJ1-1; 10 bases agree with TRBD1. The germline V gene encodes CDR1 MNHEY and CDR2 SMNVEV (reference sequence). V gave up 3 bases and J gave up 7 bases; unmatched junction bases: 8. The CDR3 sequence is 15 residues long.

The chain is built from TRBV11-1 and TRBJ2-3; the D gene is possibly TRBD1 (6 bases). Germline lookup yields CDR1 SGHAT and CDR2 FQDESV (reference sequence). The CDR3 runs to 13 residues. V lost 2 bases and J lost 5, with 8 bases in between. CDR3 nucleotide sequence: TGTGCCAGCAGCTTAACAGGGAAAGATACGCAGTATTTT. Translated, it gives CASSLTGKDTQYF.